This T cell receptor beta chain was recovered during a study of Tregs in tolerant kidney transplant recipients. The CDR3 spans 19 residues. CDR1 and CDR2 (germline): MNHNS, SASEGT. The ends lost 2 bases at V and 0 bases at J; junction bases unmatched: 12. Generated by immunoSEQ multiplex PCR, the TCRdb table keeps only in-frame clones and is missing some. This sample has more than 90,000 clones, with roughly 93% found just once. Mixed chimerism was transient after nonmyeloablative marrow transplants from related graft donors. The chain couples TRBV6-1 to TRBJ1-5; 8 bases fit TRBD1. The TCR originated in a human patient who received a combined kidney and bone marrow transplant. The graft donor may have contributed some T cells. Sequencing used CD4+ T cells from blood (PBMCs), obtained 12 months after the transplant. CDR3 sequence: CASSEFPGQGVYSNQPQHF. The CDR3 DNA reads as TGTGCCAGCAGTGAATTTCCCGGACAGGGCGTATATAGCAATCAGCCCCAGCATTTT.